Below, 15 T cell receptor beta chains from the same sample are listed, as sequenced in a study of post-analysis software for immune sequencing data. Study results and caveats: About 5 TRBV segments occurring more often in patients than controls included TRBV5-6, TRBV5-1 and TRBV20-1.

These receptors are not linked to any known antigen. Every TCR beta cDNA library bore unique molecular identifiers. Each CDR3 protein gets one entry after TCRdb re-called the PCR reads with MiXCR. The profile shows about 540,000 distinct CDR3 sequences, around a third of them singletons. Sequencing was carried out using blood. The receptor set was obtained from a girl between 2 and 17 years old with multiple sclerosis.

Note on this clonotype: At one of its ends the junction is not consistent with the germline gene, which may arise from a read error. V gene TRBV3-1 combines with J gene TRBJ2-4; 14 bases align to TRBD2. CDR1 is LGHDT and CDR2 is YNNKEL in the germline V gene (reference sequence). The length of the CDR3 is 19 residues. CDR3 loop: CASSPGTSGGVIAKNTQYF. The CDR3 nucleotides are TGTGCCAGCAGCCCGGGGACTAGCGGGGGAGTTATAGCCAAAAACACTCAGTACTTC.

The chain has TRBV13 and TRBJ1-1, with 10 bases fitting TRBD1. The CDR3 is made up of 16 amino acids. V lost 5 bases and J lost 3; bases outside the gene matches: 9. In germline, CDR1 is PRHDT, CDR2 FYEKMQ (reference sequence). CDR3 DNA: TGTGCCAGCAGCCCACGGACAGGGGGAGGGGACACTGAAGCTTTCTTT. Amino acid sequence: CASSPRTGGGDTEAFF.

This clonotype turned up a few times. V gene TRBV13 combines with J gene TRBJ1-1; weak D call: TRBD1 (5 bases). In germline, CDR1 is PRHDT, CDR2 FYEKMQ (reference sequence). The CDR3 runs 15 residues. Deletions cut 2 bases from V and 3 bases from J, with 13 bases between. The CDR3 sequence is CASSLRGSGDTEAFF. The CDR3 coding sequence is TGTGCCAGCAGCTTAAGGGGCTCTGGGGACACTGAAGCTTTCTTT. Full variable domain (remainder filled in from reference TRBV13 and TRBJ1-1): AAGVIQSPRHLIKEKRETATLKCYPIPRHDTVYWYQQGPGQDPQFLISFYEKMQSDKGSIPDRFSAQQFSDYHSELNMSSLELGDSALYFCASSLRGSGDTEAFFGQGTRLTVV.

This clonotype was seen a handful of times. The CDR3 loop is CASSSDGTSSSYEQYF. The CDR3 nucleotides are TGTGCCAGCAGCTCTGACGGGACTAGCAGCTCCTACGAGCAGTACTTC. This chain connects TRBV7-2 to TRBJ2-7, with 9 nucleotides matching TRBD2. Trimming removed 4 bases from V and 0 bases from J; junction bases left unmatched: 7. The CDR3 sequence is 16 residues long. The germline V gene has CDR1 SGHTA and CDR2 FQGNSA.

The chain joins TRBV6-6 to TRBJ1-4; D is undetermined. Germline V gene lookup returns CDR1 MNHNY and CDR2 SVGAGI (reference sequence). Trimming cost V 2 bases and J 4 bases, with 2 bases left between them. CDR3 length: 12 residues. The CDR3: CASSYVNEKLFF. CDR3 DNA sequence: TGTGCCAGCAGTTACGTTAATGAAAAACTGTTTTTT.

The chain couples TRBV5-1 to TRBJ1-1, with D hard to call. CDR3 size: 16 residues. The germline V gene encodes CDR1 SGHRS and CDR2 YFSETQ. V lost 2 bases and J 0 bases, leaving 14 bases between the germline ends. The DNA of the CDR3 is TGCGCCAGCAGCTTAGGACCGACGGATATGAACACTGAAGCTTTCTTT. Translated, it gives CASSLGPTDMNTEAFF.

This clonotype appeared many times. V and J are TRBV7-2 and TRBJ2-5, with 13 bases lining up with TRBD2. Germline assignment: CDR1 SGHTA and CDR2 FQGNSA. This CDR3 is 16 amino acids long. V shed 5 bases, J shed 3 bases, and the junction held 6 bases outside the gene matches. This CDR3 reads CASSKTSGGWKETQYF. For the CDR3, the DNA is TGTGCCAGCAGCAAGACTAGCGGGGGGTGGAAAGAGACCCAGTACTTC.

The V call is TRBV5-6, the J call TRBJ1-2; perhaps TRBD1 as D (5 bases). V lost 0 bases to trimming and J lost 4 bases, with 13 bases between them. The germline V gene has CDR1 SGHDT and CDR2 YYEEEE. This CDR3 is built from 15 residues. The CDR3: CASSLGGQGVYGYTF. Here the CDR3 DNA reads TGTGCCAGCAGCTTGGGAGGGCAGGGCGTCTATGGCTACACCTTC.

The chain joins TRBV24-1 to TRBJ2-5; 9 nucleotides align to TRBD1. CDR3 length equals 15 residues. The junction had 4 bases not matched to a gene; V was cut back by 3 bases and J by 3 bases. Germline V lookup: CDR1 KGHDR, CDR2 SFDVKD. The CDR3 sequence is CATSDRRTGEETQYF. CDR3 DNA sequence: TGTGCCACCAGTGATCGTCGGACAGGGGAAGAGACCCAGTACTTC.

V usage is TRBV3-1 and J usage is TRBJ1-5; no reliable D call. CDR3 length: 14 amino acids. The germline V gene has CDR1 LGHDT and CDR2 YNNKEL (reference sequence). Trimming left V 3 bases short and J 0 bases short, with 6 bases between. DNA for the CDR3: TGTGCCAGCAGCCACGGGGATAGCAATCAGCCCCAGCATTTT. Amino acids: CASSHGDSNQPQHF.

This clonotype was counted ten times or more. V and J are TRBV29-1 and TRBJ2-1; D may be TRBD1 or TRBD2 (6 bases each). The V end lost 5 bases, the J end lost 0 bases, and 14 bases lay between the germline ends. Germline V lookup: CDR1 SQVTM, CDR2 ANQGSEA. The CDR3 runs to 15 residues. The CDR3 nucleotides read TGCAGCGTTAATCGGGGGCCTAGCTCCTACAATGAGCAGTTCTTC. Its protein is CSVNRGPSSYNEQFF.

This clonotype was found a few times. The chain carries TRBV2 and TRBJ2-5; no definite D call. CDR3 length equals 15 residues. CDR1 and CDR2 (germline): SNHLY, FYNNEI. Between the trimmed V and J ends, which lost 7 bases and 5 bases, there was a span of 20 bases. Here the CDR3 reads CASKGQSIEVETQYF. CDR3 DNA: TGTGCCAGCAAAGGTCAGAGCATAGAGGTGGAGACCCAGTACTTC.

The chain recombines TRBV15 with TRBJ2-5; either TRBD1 or TRBD2 may supply D (5 bases each). Trimming removed 5 bases from V and 6 bases from J, with 13 bases in between. This CDR3 region has 13 residues. CDR1 and CDR2 (germline): LNHNV, YYDKDF (reference sequence). The CDR3 loop reads CATSLVEGKTQYF. The CDR3 DNA sequence: TGTGCCACCAGCCTAGTTGAGGGGAAGACCCAGTACTTC.

On this clonotype: Sequence at one end of the junction differs from germline and may be a read error. The CDR3 loop is CAIKLTVSSGSTIYF. The CDR3 nucleotides read TGTGCCATCAAACTGACAGTGAGCTCTGGAAGCACCATATATTTT. V and J are TRBV10-3 and TRBJ1-3; TRBD1 is a possible D gene (5 bases). This CDR3 has 15 residues. CDR1 and CDR2 (germline): ENHRY, SYGVKD.

In its sample, this clonotype was seen many times. The chain is built from TRBV11-2 and TRBJ1-2; no clear D. Per the germline V gene, CDR1 is SGHAT and CDR2 is FQNNGV. This CDR3 comprises 15 residues. The V end lost 1 base, the J end lost 3 bases, and 12 bases lay between the germline ends. CDR3 amino acids: CASSLAYDTHYGYTF. The CDR3 DNA follows: TGTGCCAGCAGCTTAGCCTATGACACCCACTATGGCTACACCTTC. The full variable domain, in which reference TRBV11-2 and TRBJ1-2 provide the parts outside the CDR3, is EAGVAQSPRYKIIEKRQSVAFWCNPISGHATLYWYQQILGQGPKLLIQFQNNGVVDDSQLPKDRFSAERLKGVDSTLKIQPAKLEDSAVYLCASSLAYDTHYGYTFGSGTRLTVV.